Below are 27 T cell receptor beta chains sequenced from a single sample in a study of blood T cell repertoires in COVID-19. The repertoire was sequenced with immunoSEQ multiplex PCR; TCRdb's copy has only in-frame clones and lacks some. The sample holds under 75,000 clones; about 92% are singletons and the top ten take 4.5% to 5.5%. Sample: peripheral blood. These receptors were collected from a man over 45 with active COVID-19.

The chain has TRBV20-1 and TRBJ2-5, with 9 bases lining up with TRBD1. In germline, CDR1 is DFQATT, CDR2 SNEGSKA (reference sequence). Germline trimming cut 6 bases from V and 3 bases from J; bases unmatched to any gene: 5. The CDR3 is 13 amino acids. CDR3 coding DNA: TGCAGTGCCAGTACAGGGGGCGAAGAGACCCAGTACTTC. Protein product: CSASTGGEETQYF.

This clone was picked up one time. V and J are TRBV4-2 and TRBJ2-7; 7 bases agree with TRBD2. The CDR3 consists of 15 residues. Trimming took 0 bases from V and 3 from J; bases not matched to a gene: 5. Germline lookup yields CDR1 LGHNA and CDR2 YNFKEQ. CDR3 sequence (DNA): TGTGCCAGCAGCCAAGAAATGGGCGGGAGCTACGAGCAGTACTTC. Protein sequence: CASSQEMGGSYEQYF.

The sample holds a few counts of this clone. V usage is TRBV6-6 and J usage is TRBJ1-5; D is unresolved. The CDR3 consists of 15 residues. V dropped 2 bases and J dropped 2 bases, with 10 bases sitting between them. Germline CDR1 is MNHNY and CDR2 is SVGAGI (reference sequence). DNA of the CDR3: TGTGCCAGCAGTTACCGCGTGGTAGGCAATCAGCCCCAGCATTTT. It yields the protein CASSYRVVGNQPQHF.

This clone is a singleton in its sample. This rearrangement joins TRBV19 to TRBJ1-1; 8 positions agree with TRBD1. CDR1 and CDR2 (germline): LNHDA, SQIVND (reference sequence). This CDR3 comprises 15 residues. V gave up 4 bases and J gave up 3 bases; unmatched junction bases: 7. The CDR3 region is CASSTGQGRYTEAFF. CDR3 sequence (DNA): TGTGCCAGTAGTACAGGACAGGGAAGGTACACTGAAGCTTTCTTT.

This clone is medium-sized (0.01 to 0.1%) within its sample. The chain combines TRBV28 with TRBJ1-6; 7 positions agree with TRBD1. CDR3 length equals 17 residues. Germline V gene data show CDR1 as MDHEN and CDR2 as SYDVKM. Trimming at V came to 4 bases and at J to 4 bases, leaving 10 bases not matched to a gene. The CDR3 coding sequence is TGTGCCAGCAGTTCAGAGGGGGCCCTACTATATAATTCACCCCTCCACTTT. Amino acid sequence: CASSSEGALLYNSPLHF. Using reference TRBV28 and TRBJ1-6 for the parts outside the CDR3, the full variable domain is DVKVTQSSRYLVKRTGEKVFLECVQDMDHENMFWYRQDPGLGLRLIYFSYDVKMKEKGDIPEGYSVSREKKERFSLILESASTNQTSMYLCASSSEGALLYNSPLHFGNGTRLTVT.

The gene calls are TRBV4-2 and TRBJ2-3; D gene ambiguous. The germline V gene encodes CDR1 LGHNA and CDR2 YNFKEQ. The CDR3 contains 14 residues. The V and J ends lost 4 bases and 5 bases respectively, with 13 bases between them. CDR3 residues: CASSPEPHGDTQYF. Here the CDR3 DNA reads TGTGCCAGCAGCCCCGAGCCGCACGGAGATACGCAGTATTTT.

This clone was seen only once. The chain carries TRBV5-1 and TRBJ1-3; no reliable D call. In germline, CDR1 is SGHRS, CDR2 YFSETQ. V was cut by 1 base and J by 0 bases, with 11 bases left in between. The CDR3 consists of 16 residues. CDR3 protein: CASSLLESNSGNTIYF. In nucleotides, the CDR3 is TGCGCCAGCAGCTTGCTGGAGAGTAACTCTGGAAACACCATATATTTT.

The chain links TRBV28 to TRBJ2-2; D perhaps matches TRBD1 (6 bases). CDR3 length equals 16 residues. V gave up 5 bases and J gave up 4 bases, with 17 bases separating them. CDR1 MDHEN and CDR2 SYDVKM come from the germline V gene. This CDR3 is CASSPTTGWITGELFF. CDR3 DNA sequence: TGTGCCAGCAGTCCTACGACAGGTTGGATCACCGGGGAGCTGTTTTTT.

For the CDR3, the DNA is TGTGCCAGCACCCACCCCGGGGGGGGCACTGAAGCTTTCTTT. Translation gives CASTHPGGGTEAFF. J is TRBJ1-1 and V is TRBV6-5; tentatively, D is TRBD1 (5 bases). Germline CDR1 is MNHEY and CDR2 is SVGAGI. This CDR3 has 14 amino acids. Trimming left V 7 bases short and J 4 bases short, with 16 bases between.

This clone was seen just once. V usage is TRBV10-3 and J usage is TRBJ1-5, with D maybe TRBD1 (6 bases). The CDR3 spans 13 residues. Per germline, CDR1 ENHRY and CDR2 SYGVKD. With 10 bases removed from V and 4 bases from J, the gap between germline ends came to 14 bases. The CDR3 sequence is CATQQDRNQPQHF. CDR3 coding DNA: TGTGCCACTCAGCAGGACAGAAATCAGCCCCAGCATTTT.

The chain combines TRBV27 with TRBJ2-5; D is possibly TRBD2 (6 bases). The germline V and J ends were trimmed by 6 bases and 9 bases, with 23 bases remaining between them. This CDR3 has 15 amino acids. Germline V lookup: CDR1 MNHEY, CDR2 SMNVEV (reference sequence). CDR3 nucleotides: TGTGCCAGCAGCGCGGGACGGCTCGGCGGTGGGGCCCAGTACTTC. It translates to CASSAGRLGGGAQYF.

Written as DNA, the CDR3 is TGCAGCGTGACTAGCGGGAGTTACACCGGGGAGCTGTTTTTT. It translates to CSVTSGSYTGELFF. This chain connects TRBV29-1 to TRBJ2-2; 12 nucleotides align to TRBD2. Germline CDR1 and CDR2: SQVTM and ANQGSEA. The CDR3 spans 14 residues. Germline trimming cut 6 bases from V and 3 bases from J; bases unmatched to any gene: 2.

The V call is TRBV11-3, the J call TRBJ2-7; a possible D gene is TRBD2 (7 bases). The CDR3 is 16 amino acids. Germline V gives CDR1 SGHNT, CDR2 YENEEA. The V end was cut by 1 base, the J end by 3 bases, with 16 bases between. CDR3 protein: CASSLARGAGLYEQYF. The CDR3 DNA sequence: TGTGCCAGCAGCTTAGCCCGGGGGGCGGGCCTCTACGAGCAGTACTTC.

This rearrangement joins TRBV7-9 to TRBJ1-2, with unresolved D. Per germline, CDR1 SEHNR and CDR2 FQNEAQ (reference sequence). The CDR3 contains 11 residues. Trimming removed 3 bases from V and 4 bases from J, with 3 bases in between. In nucleotides, the CDR3 is TGTGCCAGCAGCTTTATCTATGGCTACACCTTC. Translation: CASSFIYGYTF.

This sequence joins TRBV9 and TRBJ1-1; 10 nucleotides match TRBD1. With V trimmed by 2 bases and J by 5 bases, 6 bases remained unmatched. CDR3 size: 15 residues. Germline V gene data show CDR1 as SGDLS and CDR2 as YYNGEE. The CDR3 DNA is TGTGCCAGCAGCGTTGATGGGACAGGGGTTACTGAAGCTTTCTTT. It translates to CASSVDGTGVTEAFF.

This clone was seen once. The rearrangement joins TRBV29-1 to TRBJ2-7; TRBD2 agrees at 12 bases. CDR1 and CDR2 from the germline V gene are SQVTM and ANQGSEA. Trimming at V came to 6 bases and at J to 4 bases, leaving 10 bases not matched to a gene. This CDR3 is 15 amino acids long. The CDR3 DNA reads as TGCAGCGTCGCTACCCGGACTAGCGGGATTTACGAGCAGTACTTC. It codes for CSVATRTSGIYEQYF.

J is TRBJ2-5 and V is TRBV5-1; 9 positions agree with TRBD2. This CDR3 has 14 residues. CDR1 and CDR2 (germline): SGHRS, YFSETQ. The V gene end was trimmed by 2 bases and the J gene end by 5 bases; junction bases not matched to a gene: 4. In DNA, the CDR3 is TGCGCCAGCAGCTTTGGGACTAGCTATGAGACCCAGTACTTC. The encoded protein is CASSFGTSYETQYF. Using reference TRBV5-1 and TRBJ2-5 for the parts outside the CDR3, the full variable domain is KAGVTQTPRYLIKTRGQQVTLSCSPISGHRSVSWYQQTPGQGLQFLFEYFSETQRNKGNFPGRFSGRQFSNSRSEMNVSTLELGDSALYLCASSFGTSYETQYFGPGTRLLVL.

This clone was seen more than once but under ten times. The chain combines TRBV7-8 with TRBJ1-6; 9 nucleotides match TRBD1. Germline CDR1 is SGHVS and CDR2 is FQNEAQ. The CDR3 is made up of 16 amino acids. Trimming cost V 5 bases and J 4 bases; bases outside gene matches: 6. The CDR3 sequence is CASSPQDRGYNSPLHF. Written as DNA, the CDR3 is TGTGCCAGCAGCCCGCAGGACAGGGGTTATAATTCACCCCTCCACTTT.

J is TRBJ2-7 and V is TRBV28; D remains ambiguous. Trimming removed 6 bases from V and 3 bases from J, with 15 bases in between. This CDR3 comprises 14 residues. Germline-derived CDR1 and CDR2 are MDHEN and SYDVKM. The CDR3 DNA reads as TGTGCCAGCAGGCGGAGTCCCCTCAGCTACGAGCAGTACTTC. It translates to CASRRSPLSYEQYF.

Here the CDR3 DNA reads TGTGCCAGCAGGCTGGGACTAGCGGCGTCCTACGAGCAGTACTTC. Translating gives CASRLGLAASYEQYF. The chain is built from TRBV6-5 and TRBJ2-7, with 11 nucleotides matching TRBD2. The CDR3 spans 15 residues. Trimming took 6 bases from V and 1 from J; bases not matched to a gene: 5. The germline V gene encodes CDR1 MNHEY and CDR2 SVGAGI.

This sequence joins TRBV27 and TRBJ2-5; D is unresolved. Trimming stripped 6 bases from V and 8 bases from J, with 10 bases between. Germline lookup yields CDR1 MNHEY and CDR2 SMNVEV (reference sequence). The CDR3 runs to 11 residues. The CDR3 protein is CASRSRGTQYF. CDR3 nucleotides: TGTGCCAGCAGATCCCGAGGTACCCAGTACTTC.

The V call is TRBV7-8, the J call TRBJ2-5; D uncertain. The length of the CDR3 is 15 residues. With 5 bases removed from V and 1 base from J, the gap between germline ends came to 14 bases. Per germline, CDR1 SGHVS and CDR2 FQNEAQ. The CDR3 loop reads CASSPALARQETQYF. CDR3 DNA: TGTGCCAGCAGCCCAGCTTTAGCACGCCAAGAGACCCAGTACTTC.

The V and J genes are TRBV5-1 and TRBJ2-7, with D tentatively TRBD1 (5 bases). The CDR3 consists of 14 residues. Germline CDR1 is SGHRS and CDR2 is YFSETQ. The ends were cut back, 0 bases at V and 5 bases at J, with 12 bases in the middle. For the CDR3, the DNA is TGCGCCAGCAGCTTGGGGCAGGGTGTCAACGAGCAGTACTTC. Residues: CASSLGQGVNEQYF. Full variable domain (missing parts from reference TRBV5-1 and TRBJ2-7): KAGVTQTPRYLIKTRGQQVTLSCSPISGHRSVSWYQQTPGQGLQFLFEYFSETQRNKGNFPGRFSGRQFSNSRSEMNVSTLELGDSALYLCASSLGQGVNEQYFGPGTRLTVT.

The chain carries TRBV18 and TRBJ2-1; 8 bases are shared with TRBD2. The V and J ends lost 4 bases and 5 bases, in that order; junction bases with no gene match: 10. CDR1 and CDR2 (germline): KGHSH, LQKENI. The CDR3 runs 16 residues. CDR3 protein: CASSRQAGALDNEQFF. CDR3 DNA sequence: TGTGCCAGCTCACGACAAGCGGGGGCTCTCGACAATGAGCAGTTCTTC.

The chain links TRBV28 to TRBJ2-5; 11 nucleotides match TRBD2. The germline CDR1 and CDR2 sequences are MDHEN and SYDVKM. The CDR3 length is 16 residues. Trimming took 7 bases from V and 2 from J; bases not matched to a gene: 9. CDR3 loop: CASKSSGRTRQETQYF. CDR3 nucleotides: TGTGCCAGCAAATCTAGCGGGAGGACGAGGCAAGAGACCCAGTACTTC.

The rearrangement uses TRBV5-1 and TRBJ2-5; a weak D match, TRBD2 (5 bases). This CDR3 is built from 14 residues. With 4 bases removed from V and 5 bases from J, the gap between germline ends came to 15 bases. In germline, CDR1 is SGHRS, CDR2 YFSETQ. DNA for the CDR3: TGCGCCAGCAGCCCGCTAGCAGATCCGGAGACCCAGTACTTC. Residues: CASSPLADPETQYF. The variable domain in full, with the rest retrieved from reference TRBV5-1 and TRBJ2-5, is KAGVTQTPRYLIKTRGQQVTLSCSPISGHRSVSWYQQTPGQGLQFLFEYFSETQRNKGNFPGRFSGRQFSNSRSEMNVSTLELGDSALYLCASSPLADPETQYFGPGTRLLVL.

This clone was picked up one time. This chain joins TRBV28 and TRBJ1-1, with D uncertain. The CDR3 loop spans 13 amino acids. Germline CDR1 reads MDHEN; CDR2 reads SYDVKM. The germline V and J ends were trimmed by 6 bases and 5 bases, with 13 bases remaining between them. CDR3 sequence (DNA): TGTGCCAGCAGGGCCGATCAGAAAACTGAAGCTTTCTTT. Translated: CASRADQKTEAFF.